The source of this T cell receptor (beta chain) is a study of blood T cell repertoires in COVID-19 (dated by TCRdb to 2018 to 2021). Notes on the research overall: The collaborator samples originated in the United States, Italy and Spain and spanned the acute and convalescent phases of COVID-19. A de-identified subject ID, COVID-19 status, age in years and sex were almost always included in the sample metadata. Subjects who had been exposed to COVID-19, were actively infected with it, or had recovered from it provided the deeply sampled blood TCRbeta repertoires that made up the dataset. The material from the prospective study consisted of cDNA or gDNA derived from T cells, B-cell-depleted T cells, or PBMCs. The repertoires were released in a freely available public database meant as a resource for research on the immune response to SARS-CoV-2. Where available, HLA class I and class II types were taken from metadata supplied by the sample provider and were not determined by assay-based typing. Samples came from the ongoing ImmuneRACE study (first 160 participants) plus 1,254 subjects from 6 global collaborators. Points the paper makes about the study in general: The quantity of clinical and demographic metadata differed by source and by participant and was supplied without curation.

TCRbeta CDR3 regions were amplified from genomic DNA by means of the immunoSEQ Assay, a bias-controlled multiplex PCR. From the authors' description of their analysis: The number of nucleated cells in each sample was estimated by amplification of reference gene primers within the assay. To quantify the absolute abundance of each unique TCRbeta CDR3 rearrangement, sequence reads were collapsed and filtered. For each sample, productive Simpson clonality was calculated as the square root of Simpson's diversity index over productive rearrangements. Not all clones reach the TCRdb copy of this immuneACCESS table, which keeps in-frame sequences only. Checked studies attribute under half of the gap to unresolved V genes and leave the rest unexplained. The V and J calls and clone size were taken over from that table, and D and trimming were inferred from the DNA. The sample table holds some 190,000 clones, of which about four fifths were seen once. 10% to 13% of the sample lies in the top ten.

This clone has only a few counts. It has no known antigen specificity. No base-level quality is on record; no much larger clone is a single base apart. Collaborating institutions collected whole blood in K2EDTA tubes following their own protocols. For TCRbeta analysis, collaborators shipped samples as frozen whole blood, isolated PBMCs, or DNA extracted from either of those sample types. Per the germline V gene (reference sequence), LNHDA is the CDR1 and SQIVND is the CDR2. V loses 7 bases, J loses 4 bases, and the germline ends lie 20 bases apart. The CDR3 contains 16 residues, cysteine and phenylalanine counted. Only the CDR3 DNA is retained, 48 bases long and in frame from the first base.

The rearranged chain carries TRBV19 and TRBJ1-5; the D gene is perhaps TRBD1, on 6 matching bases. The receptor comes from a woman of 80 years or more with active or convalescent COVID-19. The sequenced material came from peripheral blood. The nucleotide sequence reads TGTGCCAGTACCAGTACCGGACAGCTGCCAAATCAGCCCCAGCATTTT. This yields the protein CASTSTGQLPNQPQHF.